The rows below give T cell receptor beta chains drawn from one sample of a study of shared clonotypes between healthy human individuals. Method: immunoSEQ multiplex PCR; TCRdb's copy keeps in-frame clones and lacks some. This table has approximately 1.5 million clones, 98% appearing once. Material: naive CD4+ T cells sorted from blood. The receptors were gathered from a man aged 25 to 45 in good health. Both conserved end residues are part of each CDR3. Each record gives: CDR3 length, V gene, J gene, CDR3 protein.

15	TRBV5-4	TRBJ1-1	CASSIRQGLNTEAFF
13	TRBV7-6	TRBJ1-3	CASSLGGGNTIYF
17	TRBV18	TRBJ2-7	CASSPKRPGQGDYEQYF
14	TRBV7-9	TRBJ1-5	CASSSIGSNQPQHF
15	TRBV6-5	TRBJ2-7	CASSPPGLADYEQYF
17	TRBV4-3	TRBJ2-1	CASSQDRERDWHNEQFF
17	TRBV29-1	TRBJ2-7	CSVGLAGEWRTSYEQYF
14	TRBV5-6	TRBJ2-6	CASSFSTGANVLTF
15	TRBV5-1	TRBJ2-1	CASSPGGSSYNEQFF
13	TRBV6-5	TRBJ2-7	CASSKPGLYEQYF
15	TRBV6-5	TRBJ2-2	CASRPGLAGVGELFF
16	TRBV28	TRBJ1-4	CASSLTPRTLNEKLFF
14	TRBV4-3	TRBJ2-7	CASSQVDSSYEQYF
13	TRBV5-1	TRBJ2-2	CASSLAGTGELFF
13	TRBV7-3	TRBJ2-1	CASSSGTLNEQFF
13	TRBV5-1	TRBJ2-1	CASSATAYNEQFF
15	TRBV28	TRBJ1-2	CASSHWTVSNYGYTF
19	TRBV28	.	CASSFTPWGDHYPRHEQYF
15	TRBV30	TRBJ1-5	CAWRWAGGINQPQHF
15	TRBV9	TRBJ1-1	CASSVGGAPNTEAFF
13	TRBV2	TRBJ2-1	CASSEDYYNEQFF
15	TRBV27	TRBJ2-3	CASSFGGRGTDTQYF
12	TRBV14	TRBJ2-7	CASSPGGYEQYF
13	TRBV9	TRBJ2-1	CASSVNRDNEQFF
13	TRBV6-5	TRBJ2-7	CASALTGSGEQYF
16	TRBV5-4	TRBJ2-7	CASSPGGASGKYEQYF
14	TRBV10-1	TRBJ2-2	CASAITRDTGELFF
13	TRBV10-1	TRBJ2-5	CASNRHQGETQYF
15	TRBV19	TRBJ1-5	CASSATGSPRGPQHF
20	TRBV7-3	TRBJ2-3	CASSFIPTSGRPERTDTQYF
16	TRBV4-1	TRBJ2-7	CASSPLPRGNSYEQYF
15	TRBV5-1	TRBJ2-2	CASSYRQGESGELFF
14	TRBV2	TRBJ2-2	CASSETGNTGELFF
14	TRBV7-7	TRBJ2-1	CASSLAGGRNEQFF
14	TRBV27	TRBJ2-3	CASSPLDRVYTQYF
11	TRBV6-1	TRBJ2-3	CASSELDTQYF
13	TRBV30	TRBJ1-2	CAWSSGAGGGYTF
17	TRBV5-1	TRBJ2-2	CASSPELGATNTGELFF
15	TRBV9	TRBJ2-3	CASDPSGHSTDTQYF
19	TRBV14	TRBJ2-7	CASSQVSGRLAGALYEQYF
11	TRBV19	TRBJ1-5	CASRGLRAQHF
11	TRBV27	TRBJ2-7	CASSIGEEQYF
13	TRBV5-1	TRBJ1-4	CASSPATNEKLFF